This T cell receptor (beta chain) comes out of a study of control samples from healthy donors and cancer patients (dated by TCRdb to the early 2020s). To prepare the library, the immunoSEQ multiplex PCR assay was applied. TCRdb obtained this table from immuneACCESS and retained in-frame rearrangements with V and J assigned. These tables miss some clones; where compared with another copy, unresolved V genes account for less than half of the shortfall, and the remainder is unexplained. This sample holds about 26,000 clones; roughly 80% were observed only once. The ten largest clones capture 20% to 25% of the sample. Trimming costs V 7 bases and J 6 bases, and their ends lie 12 bases apart. Reading from cysteine to phenylalanine, the CDR3 counts 12 amino acids. The sequence is cut down to CDR3 DNA, 36 bases in frame from base 1. This clone was picked up one time. Which antigen it targets is not known. No qualities accompany the bases; no much larger clone lies one base away.

The chain was built from TRBV12-3 or TRBV12-4 and TRBJ1-1, with the D segment identity uncertain. This sequence was found in a man between 60 and 70 years old with colorectal cancer. The specimen was PBMCs. In nucleotide form, the sequence is TGTGCCAGCAATCGGGGAACCCCTGAAGCTTTCTTT. The resulting protein is CASNRGTPEAFF.